This T cell receptor beta chain came from a study of quantifying T cell responses using KT2 cells. Study-wide context: cDNA was made from DNase-treated RNA using alpha and beta constant primers.

Unfractionated PBMC were spiked with known numbers of KT2 clone cells. Study results and limitations: At about one KT2 cell per 100,000 PBMC, KT2 sequences were still detected.

V lost 4 bases and J 8 bases, leaving 12 bases between the germline ends. Germline V lookup: CDR1 SGHNT, CDR2 YYREEE (reference sequence). The CDR3 sequence is 13 residues long. To note about this clonotype: Its antigen remains unknown.

A single-stranded UMI oligo with SP2 sequence was ligated to cDNA 3' ends. First-round PCR used 4 cycles and beta primers RC1.1 and RC1.2 covering TRBC1 and TRBC2. Starting with the second PCR, alpha and beta TCR chains went through separate processing. Using its own MiXCR run on the UMI-ligation and nested PCR reads, TCRdb lists one record per CDR3 protein. The table has approximately 41,000 distinct CDR3 sequences, 17% seen once; the top ten hold 40% to 55%. The genes are TRBV5-4 and TRBJ2-2, with D perhaps TRBD2 (6 bases). The sequence derives from a human donor. The sequencing input was PBMCs spiked with cells of the T cell clone KT2. The CDR3 spells CASSQRRGGELFF. CDR3 nucleotide sequence: TGTGCCAGCAGCCAGCGCCGGGGGGGGGAGCTGTTTTTT.